This T cell receptor beta chain stems from a study of blood T cell repertoires in COVID-19. For the study at large: Collection of acute and convalescent COVID-19 samples took place in the United States, Italy and Spain.

The CDR3 spans 14 residues. Between the trimmed V and J ends, which lost 2 bases and 4 bases, there was a span of 8 bases. Germline CDR1 and CDR2: SGHNT and YENEEA. Per the authors' pipeline: Counts of nucleated cells, estimated from reference gene primer amplification, were obtained. The assay was immunoSEQ multiplex PCR, and TCRdb's table has in-frame clones only and misses some. V and J calls plus clone size are reproduced from that table; the DNA served to infer D and trimming. The sample shows hundreds of thousands of clones, approximately 83% of them seen only once. Living in 24 US areas, the participants were between 18 and 89 years of age. Donors in Cohort 3 who had recovered were those with two negative PCRs, healthcare professional clearance, or resolution of their symptoms.

The sequence came from a woman aged 55-75 years who had recovered from COVID-19. The V and J genes are TRBV11-3 and TRBJ2-2; no firm D call. The sequencing sample was made of PBMCs or T cells enriched from blood (not recorded which). CDR3 DNA sequence: TGTGCCAGCAGCTTACTTCCCAGCACCGGGGAGCTGTTTTTT. Its translation is CASSLLPSTGELFF.